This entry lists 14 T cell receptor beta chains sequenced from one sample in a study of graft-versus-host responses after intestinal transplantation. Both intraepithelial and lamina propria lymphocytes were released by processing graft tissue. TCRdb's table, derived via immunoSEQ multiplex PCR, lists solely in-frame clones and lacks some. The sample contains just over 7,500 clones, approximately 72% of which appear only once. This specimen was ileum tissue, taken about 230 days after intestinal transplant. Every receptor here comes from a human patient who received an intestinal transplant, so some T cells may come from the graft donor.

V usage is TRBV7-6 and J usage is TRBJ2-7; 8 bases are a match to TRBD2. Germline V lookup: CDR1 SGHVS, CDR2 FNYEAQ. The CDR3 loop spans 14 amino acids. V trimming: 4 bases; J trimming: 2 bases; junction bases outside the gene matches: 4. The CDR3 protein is CASSYRGGPYEQYF. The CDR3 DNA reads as TGTGCCAGCAGCTATCGGGGGGGCCCCTACGAGCAGTACTTC.

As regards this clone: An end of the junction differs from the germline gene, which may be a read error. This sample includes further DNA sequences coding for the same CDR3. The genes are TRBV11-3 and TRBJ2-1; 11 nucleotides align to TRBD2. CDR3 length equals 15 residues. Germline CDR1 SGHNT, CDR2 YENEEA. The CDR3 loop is CASSLGTSGYNEQFF. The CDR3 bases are TGTGCCAGCAGCTTAGGGACTAGCGGGTACAATGAACAGTTCTTC.

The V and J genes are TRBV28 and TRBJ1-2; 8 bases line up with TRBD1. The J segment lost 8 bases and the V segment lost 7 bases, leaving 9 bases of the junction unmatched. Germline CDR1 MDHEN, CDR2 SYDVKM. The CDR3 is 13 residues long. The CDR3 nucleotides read TGTGCCAGCACCTGGGACAGGAAGGGAGGCTACACCTTC. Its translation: CASTWDRKGGYTF.

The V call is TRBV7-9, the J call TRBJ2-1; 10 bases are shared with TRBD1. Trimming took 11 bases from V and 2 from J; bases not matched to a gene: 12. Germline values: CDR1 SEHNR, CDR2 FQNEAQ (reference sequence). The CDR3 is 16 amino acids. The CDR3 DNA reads TGTGCCGGAGGGACAGGGGATCGGGGAACCTACAATGAGCAGTTCTTC. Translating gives CAGGTGDRGTYNEQFF.

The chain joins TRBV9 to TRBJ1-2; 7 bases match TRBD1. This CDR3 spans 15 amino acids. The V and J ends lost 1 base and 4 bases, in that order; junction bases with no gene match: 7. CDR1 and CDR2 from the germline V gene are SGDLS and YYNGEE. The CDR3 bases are TGTGCCAGCAGCGTATCGGGACAGCCAGGCTATGGCTACACCTTC. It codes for CASSVSGQPGYGYTF. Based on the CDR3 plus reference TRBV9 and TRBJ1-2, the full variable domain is DSGVTQTPKHLITATGQRVTLRCSPRSGDLSVYWYQQSLDQGLQFLIQYYNGEERAKGNILERFSAQQFPDLHSELNLSSLELGDSALYFCASSVSGQPGYGYTFGSGTRLTVV.

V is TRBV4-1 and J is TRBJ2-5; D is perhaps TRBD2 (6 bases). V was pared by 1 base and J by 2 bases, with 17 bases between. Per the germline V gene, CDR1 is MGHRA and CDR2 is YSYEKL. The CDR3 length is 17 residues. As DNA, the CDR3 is TGCGCCAGCAGCCAAGCGGTTATCGGGACTTCACAAGAGACCCAGTACTTC. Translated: CASSQAVIGTSQETQYF.

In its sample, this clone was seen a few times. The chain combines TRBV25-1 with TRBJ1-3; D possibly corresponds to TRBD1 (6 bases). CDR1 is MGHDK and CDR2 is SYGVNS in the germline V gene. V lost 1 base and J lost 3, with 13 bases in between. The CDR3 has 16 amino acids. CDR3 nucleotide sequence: TGTGCCAGCAGTGAATGGGGGGGGGCGCGTGGAAACACCATATATTTT. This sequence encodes CASSEWGGARGNTIYF.

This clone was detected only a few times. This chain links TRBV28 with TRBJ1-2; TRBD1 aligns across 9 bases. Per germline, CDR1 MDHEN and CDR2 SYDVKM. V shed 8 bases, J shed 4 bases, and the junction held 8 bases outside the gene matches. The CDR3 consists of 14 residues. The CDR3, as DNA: TGTGCCAGCCAGACAACAGGGGGCACCTATGGCTACACCTTC. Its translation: CASQTTGGTYGYTF.

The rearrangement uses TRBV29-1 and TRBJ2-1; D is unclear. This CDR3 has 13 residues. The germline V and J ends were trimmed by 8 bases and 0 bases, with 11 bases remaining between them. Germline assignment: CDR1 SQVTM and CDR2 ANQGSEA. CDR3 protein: CSSALNSYNEQFF. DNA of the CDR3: TGCAGCTCAGCGCTTAACTCCTACAATGAGCAGTTCTTC.

The CDR3 loop is CASRAPGTASEAFF. CDR3 bases: TGTGCCAGCAGGGCTCCCGGGACAGCAAGTGAAGCTTTCTTT. V usage is TRBV28 and J usage is TRBJ1-1; TRBD1 matches 7 bases. The CDR3 loop spans 14 amino acids. The germline gives CDR1 MDHEN, CDR2 SYDVKM. V was clipped by 6 bases and J by 7 bases; unmatched bases: 11.

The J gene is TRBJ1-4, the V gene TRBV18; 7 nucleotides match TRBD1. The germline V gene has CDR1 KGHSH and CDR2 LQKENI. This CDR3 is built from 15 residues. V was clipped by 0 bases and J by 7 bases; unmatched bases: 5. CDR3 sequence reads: CASSPPPDRFEKLFF. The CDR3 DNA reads TGTGCCAGCTCACCACCACCGGACAGGTTTGAAAAACTGTTTTTT.

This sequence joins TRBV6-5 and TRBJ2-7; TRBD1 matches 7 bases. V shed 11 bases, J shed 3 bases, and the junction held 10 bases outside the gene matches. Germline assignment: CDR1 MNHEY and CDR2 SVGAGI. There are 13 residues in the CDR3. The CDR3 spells CAANGTDYYEQYF. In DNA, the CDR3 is TGTGCCGCAAACGGGACAGACTACTACGAGCAGTACTTC.

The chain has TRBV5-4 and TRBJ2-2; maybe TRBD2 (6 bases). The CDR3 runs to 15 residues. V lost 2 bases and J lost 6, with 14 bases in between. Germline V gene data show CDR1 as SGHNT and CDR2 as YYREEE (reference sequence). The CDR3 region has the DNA TGTGCCAGCAGCTTTGCGCGGGGCGGATCCGGGGAGCTGTTTTTT. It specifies CASSFARGGSGELFF.

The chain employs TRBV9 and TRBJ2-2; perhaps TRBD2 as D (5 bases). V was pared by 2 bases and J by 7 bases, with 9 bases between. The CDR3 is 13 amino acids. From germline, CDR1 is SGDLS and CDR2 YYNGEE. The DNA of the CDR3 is TGTGCCAGCAGCGTGGACTGGGTCGGGGAGCTGTTTTTT. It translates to CASSVDWVGELFF.